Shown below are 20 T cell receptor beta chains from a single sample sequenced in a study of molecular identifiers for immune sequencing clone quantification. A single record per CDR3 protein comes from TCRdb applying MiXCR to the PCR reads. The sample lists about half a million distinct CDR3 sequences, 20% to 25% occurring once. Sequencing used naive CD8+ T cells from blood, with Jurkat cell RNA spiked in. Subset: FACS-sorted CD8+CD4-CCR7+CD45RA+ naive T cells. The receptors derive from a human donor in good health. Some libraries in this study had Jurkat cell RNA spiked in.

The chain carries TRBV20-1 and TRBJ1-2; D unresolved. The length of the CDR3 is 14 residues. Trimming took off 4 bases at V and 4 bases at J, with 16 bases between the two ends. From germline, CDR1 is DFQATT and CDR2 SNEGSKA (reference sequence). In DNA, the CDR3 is TGCAGTGCTATATCTCCCGGGGAAGCCTATGGCTACACCTTC. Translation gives CSAISPGEAYGYTF.

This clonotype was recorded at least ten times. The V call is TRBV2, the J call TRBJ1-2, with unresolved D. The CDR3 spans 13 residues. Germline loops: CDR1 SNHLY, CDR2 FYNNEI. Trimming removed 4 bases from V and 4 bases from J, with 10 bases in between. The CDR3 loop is CASSGGEGYGYTF. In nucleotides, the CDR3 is TGTGCCAGCAGTGGCGGGGAGGGCTATGGCTACACCTTC.

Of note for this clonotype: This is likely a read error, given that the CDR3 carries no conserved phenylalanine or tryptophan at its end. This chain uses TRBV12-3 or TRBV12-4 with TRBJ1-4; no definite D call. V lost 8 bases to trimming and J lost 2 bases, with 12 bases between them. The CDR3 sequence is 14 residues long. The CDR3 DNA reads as TGTGCCAGCGGGTCGGGGTTGACTAATGAAAAACTGTTTTCT. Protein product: CASGSGLTNEKLFS.

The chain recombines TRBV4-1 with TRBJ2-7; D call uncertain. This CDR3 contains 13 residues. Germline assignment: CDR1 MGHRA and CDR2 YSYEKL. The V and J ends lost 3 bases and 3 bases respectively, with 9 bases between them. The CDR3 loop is CASSQDGYYEQYF. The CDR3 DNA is TGCGCCAGCAGCCAGGACGGGTACTACGAGCAGTACTTC.

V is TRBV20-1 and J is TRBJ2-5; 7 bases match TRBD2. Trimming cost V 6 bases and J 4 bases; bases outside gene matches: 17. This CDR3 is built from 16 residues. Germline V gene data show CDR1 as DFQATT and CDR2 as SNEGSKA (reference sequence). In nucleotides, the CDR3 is TGCAGTGCACATCAGGCGGGGGTCGGAGAACGAGAGACCCAGTACTTC. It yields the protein CSAHQAGVGERETQYF.

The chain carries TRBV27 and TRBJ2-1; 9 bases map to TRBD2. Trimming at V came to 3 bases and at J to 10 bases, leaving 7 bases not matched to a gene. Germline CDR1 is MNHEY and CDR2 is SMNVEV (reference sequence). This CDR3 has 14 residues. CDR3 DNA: TGTGCCAGCAGTTTTGTAGCGGGAGTCGGGGAGCAGTTCTTC. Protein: CASSFVAGVGEQFF.

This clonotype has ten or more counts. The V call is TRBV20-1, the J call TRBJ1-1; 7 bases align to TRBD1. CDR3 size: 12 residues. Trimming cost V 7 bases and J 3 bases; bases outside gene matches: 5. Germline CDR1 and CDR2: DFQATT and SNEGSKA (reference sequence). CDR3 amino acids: CSVRGTDTEAFF. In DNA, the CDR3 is TGCAGTGTCAGGGGGACGGACACTGAAGCTTTCTTT.

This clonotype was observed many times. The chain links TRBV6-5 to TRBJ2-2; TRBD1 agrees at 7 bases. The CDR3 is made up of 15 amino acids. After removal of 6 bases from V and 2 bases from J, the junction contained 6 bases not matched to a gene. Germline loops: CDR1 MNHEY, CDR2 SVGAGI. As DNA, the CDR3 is TGTGCCAGCAGGTCCGGGACAGCAAACACCGGGGAGCTGTTTTTT. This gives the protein CASRSGTANTGELFF.

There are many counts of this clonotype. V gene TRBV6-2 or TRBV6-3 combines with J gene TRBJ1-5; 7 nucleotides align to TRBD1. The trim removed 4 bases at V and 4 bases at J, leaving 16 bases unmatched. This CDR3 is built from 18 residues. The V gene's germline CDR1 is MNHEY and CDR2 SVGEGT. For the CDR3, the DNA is TGTGCCAGCAGTTTCGACAGGGAGGTCCCAGCGTATAATCAGCCCCAGCATTTT. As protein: CASSFDREVPAYNQPQHF.

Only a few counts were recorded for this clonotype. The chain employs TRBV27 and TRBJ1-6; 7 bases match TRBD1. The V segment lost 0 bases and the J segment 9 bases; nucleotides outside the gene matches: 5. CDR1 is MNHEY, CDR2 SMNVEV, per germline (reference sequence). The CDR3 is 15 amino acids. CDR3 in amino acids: CASSLSAGTVSPLHF. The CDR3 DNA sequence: TGTGCCAGCAGTTTATCTGCCGGGACAGTTTCACCCCTCCACTTT.

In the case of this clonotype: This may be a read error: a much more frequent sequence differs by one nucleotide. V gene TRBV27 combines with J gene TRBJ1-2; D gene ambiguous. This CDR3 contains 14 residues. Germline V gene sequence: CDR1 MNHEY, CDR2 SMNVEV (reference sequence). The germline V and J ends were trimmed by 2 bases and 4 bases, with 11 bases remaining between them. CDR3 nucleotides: TGTGCCAGCAGTTTAGGCGGTACTAGCTATGGCTACACCTTC. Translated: CASSLGGTSYGYTF.

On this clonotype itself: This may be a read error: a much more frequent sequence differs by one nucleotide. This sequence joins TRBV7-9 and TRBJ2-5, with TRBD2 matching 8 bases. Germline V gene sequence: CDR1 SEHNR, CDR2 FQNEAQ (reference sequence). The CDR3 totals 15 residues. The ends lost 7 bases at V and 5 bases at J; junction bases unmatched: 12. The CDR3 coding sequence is TGTGCCAGCACCTCCGAGAGCGGGGGTTATGAGACCCAGTACTTC. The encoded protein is CASTSESGGYETQYF.

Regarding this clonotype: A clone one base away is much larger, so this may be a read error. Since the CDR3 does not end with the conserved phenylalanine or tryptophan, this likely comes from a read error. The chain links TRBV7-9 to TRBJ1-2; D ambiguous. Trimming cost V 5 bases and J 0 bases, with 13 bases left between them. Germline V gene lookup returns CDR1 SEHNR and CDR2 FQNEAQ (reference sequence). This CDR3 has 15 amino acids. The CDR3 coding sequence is TGTGCCAGCAGCCCCTATGGATCTTCTAACTATGGCTACACCCTC. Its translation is CASSPYGSSNYGYTL.

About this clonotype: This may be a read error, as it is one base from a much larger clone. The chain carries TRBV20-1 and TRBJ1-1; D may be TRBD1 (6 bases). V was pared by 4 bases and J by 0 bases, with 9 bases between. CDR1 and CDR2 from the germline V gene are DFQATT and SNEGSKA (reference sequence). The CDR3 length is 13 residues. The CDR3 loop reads CSAIGGLNTEAFF. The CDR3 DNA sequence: TGCAGTGCTATCGGGGGCCTGAACACTGAAGCTTTCTTT.

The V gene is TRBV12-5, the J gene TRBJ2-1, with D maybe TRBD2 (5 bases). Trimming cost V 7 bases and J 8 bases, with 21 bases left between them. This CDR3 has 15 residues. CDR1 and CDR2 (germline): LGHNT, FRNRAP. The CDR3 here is CASAPPRVTIYEQFF. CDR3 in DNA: TGTGCTAGTGCCCCCCCGAGGGTTACAATCTATGAGCAGTTCTTC.

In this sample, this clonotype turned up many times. Here the CDR3 DNA reads TGTGCCAGCAGTTACACGGCAAATCAGCCCCAGCATTTT. It is translated as CASSYTANQPQHF. This sequence joins TRBV6-2 or TRBV6-3 and TRBJ1-5, with no clear D. CDR1 is MNHEY and CDR2 is SVGEGT in the germline V gene. The CDR3 is 13 residues long. The V end lost 2 bases, the J end lost 4 bases, and 6 bases lay between the germline ends.

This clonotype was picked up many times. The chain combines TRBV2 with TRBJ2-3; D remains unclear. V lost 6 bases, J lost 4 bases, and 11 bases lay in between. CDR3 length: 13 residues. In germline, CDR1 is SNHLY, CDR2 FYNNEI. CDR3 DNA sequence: TGTGCCAGCAGAAGCCCCCCGGCAGATACGCAGTATTTT. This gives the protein CASRSPPADTQYF. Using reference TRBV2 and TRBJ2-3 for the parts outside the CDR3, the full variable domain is EPEVTQTPSHQVTQMGQEVILRCVPISNHLYFYWYRQILGQKVEFLVSFYNNEISEKSEIFDDQFSVERPDGSNFTLKIRSTKLEDSAMYFCASRSPPADTQYFGPGTRLTVL.

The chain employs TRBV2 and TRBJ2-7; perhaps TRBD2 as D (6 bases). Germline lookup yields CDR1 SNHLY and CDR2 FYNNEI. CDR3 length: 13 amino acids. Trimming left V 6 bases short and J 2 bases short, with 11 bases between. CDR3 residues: CASSGGPAYEQYF. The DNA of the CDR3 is TGTGCCAGCAGCGGGGGTCCAGCCTACGAGCAGTACTTC.

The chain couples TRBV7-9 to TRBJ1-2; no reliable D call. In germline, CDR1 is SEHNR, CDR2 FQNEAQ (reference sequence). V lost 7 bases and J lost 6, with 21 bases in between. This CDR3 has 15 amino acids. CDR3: CASNSQRLALDGYTF. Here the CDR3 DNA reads TGTGCCAGCAACTCACAACGCCTGGCCCTCGATGGCTACACCTTC.

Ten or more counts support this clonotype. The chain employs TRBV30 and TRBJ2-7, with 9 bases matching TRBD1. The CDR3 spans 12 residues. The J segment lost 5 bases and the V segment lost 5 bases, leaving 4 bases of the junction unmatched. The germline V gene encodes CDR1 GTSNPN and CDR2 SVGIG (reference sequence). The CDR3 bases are TGTGCCTGGGAGGACAGGGGTAACGAGCAGTACTTC. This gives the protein CAWEDRGNEQYF.